This T cell receptor (beta chain) was obtained from a study of T-cell memory formation after mild COVID-19. TCRalpha and TCRbeta libraries used 5'RACE with constant-segment primers and UMIs. Each CDR3 protein gets one entry after TCRdb re-called the 5' RACE reads with MiXCR. The sample lists 550,000 to 700,000 distinct CDR3 sequences, roughly 17% occurring once. Of note for this clonotype: Its antigen is not identified.

Findings of the study overall: Specificity for SARS-CoV-2 was not confirmed among the second-wave clones peaking on day 37. Pre-infection memory showed some responding clones, and this suggested that cross-reactive memory joined. The CD4+ clones that contracted clustered mainly within CM and EM, and the CD8+ clones concentrated in EMRA.

The TCR originated in an adult woman who had mild COVID-19 (a few samples of this study predate the infection). Cell type and time point are not known. The sequencing sample was made of PBMCs or a T cell subset sorted from them (not recorded which).

CDR3 protein: CSVTSVQSYNEQFF. The CDR3 DNA sequence: TGCAGCGTAACTAGCGTTCAGTCCTACAATGAGCAGTTCTTC. This sequence joins TRBV29-1 and TRBJ2-1, with 7 bases that match TRBD2. The J segment lost 1 base and the V segment lost 6 bases, leaving 6 bases of the junction unmatched. Per germline, CDR1 SQVTM and CDR2 ANQGSEA. This CDR3 has 14 residues.